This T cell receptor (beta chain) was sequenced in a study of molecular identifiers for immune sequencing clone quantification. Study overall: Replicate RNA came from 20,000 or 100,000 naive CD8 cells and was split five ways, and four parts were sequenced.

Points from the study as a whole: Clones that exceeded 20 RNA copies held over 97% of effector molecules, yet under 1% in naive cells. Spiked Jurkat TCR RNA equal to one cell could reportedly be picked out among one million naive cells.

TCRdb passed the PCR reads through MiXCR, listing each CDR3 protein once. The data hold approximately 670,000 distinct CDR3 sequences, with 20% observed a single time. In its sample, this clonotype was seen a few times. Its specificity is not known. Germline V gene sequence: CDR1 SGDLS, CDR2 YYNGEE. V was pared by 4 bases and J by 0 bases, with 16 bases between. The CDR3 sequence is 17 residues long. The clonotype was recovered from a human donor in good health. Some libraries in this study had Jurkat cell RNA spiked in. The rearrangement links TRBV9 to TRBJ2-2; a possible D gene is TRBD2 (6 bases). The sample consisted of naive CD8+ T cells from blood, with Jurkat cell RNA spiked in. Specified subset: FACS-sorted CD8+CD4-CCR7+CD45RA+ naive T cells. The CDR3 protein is CASSSIPSDPNTGELFF. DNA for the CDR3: TGTGCCAGCAGCTCGATTCCTAGCGACCCGAACACCGGGGAGCTGTTTTTT.